This entry features one T cell receptor beta chain sequence. The repertoire was sequenced with immunoSEQ multiplex PCR; TCRdb's copy has only in-frame clones and lacks some. This sample has about 90,000 clones, with 85% to 95% found just once. The sample comes from a study of technical replicates of blood from several donors. Sequencing was performed on T cells isolated from PBMCs. The receptor was derived from a human donor in good health.

CDR3 region: CASSLVPSGGLHEQYF. The CDR3 DNA is TGTGCCAGCAGCTTAGTTCCTAGCGGGGGGTTACACGAGCAGTACTTC. The rearrangement links TRBV7-2 to TRBJ2-7; 11 bases agree with TRBD2. Trimming took 1 base from V and 5 from J; bases not matched to a gene: 7. The CDR3 is made up of 16 amino acids. Germline assignment: CDR1 SGHTA and CDR2 FQGNSA.